This T cell receptor beta chain stems from a study of blood T cells in healthy people across ages. This CDR3 spans 13 amino acids. Germline CDR1 and CDR2: SGHTA and FQGTGA. The germline V and J ends were trimmed by 3 bases and 7 bases, with 12 bases remaining between them. It was with a sample-barcoded 5' primer and a J-beta primer mix that a second PCR of about 6 to 12 cycles was run. Every cDNA was tagged by a template-switch adaptor with 12 random nucleotides. TCRdb fed the 5' RACE reads into MiXCR, producing one record per CDR3 protein. The sample has 800,000 or so distinct CDR3 sequences, just under 25% seen once; the top ten hold roughly 3.8%. In its sample, this clonotype was seen once. The same data also contributed to another study, on T cells of mothers and their children.

Sequenced material: blood. The chain links TRBV7-3 to TRBJ1-1; maybe TRBD1 (5 bases). The clonotype comes from a boy under 18 in good health. CDR3 sequence reads: CASSLGGVGEAFF. CDR3 in DNA: TGTGCCAGCAGCTTGGGGGGGGTAGGTGAAGCTTTCTTT.